The next 29 T cell receptor beta chains were all read from a single sample in a study of blood T cell repertoires in COVID-19. Repertoires were generated with immunoSEQ multiplex PCR, while TCRdb's copy carries only in-frame clones and drops some. The sample holds around 24,000 clones, 81% seen once. The sequencing input was peripheral blood. These receptors were taken from a man over 45 with active or convalescent COVID-19.

The chain uses TRBV23-1 and TRBJ1-6, with D possibly being TRBD1 (6 bases). TRBV23-1 is noted as an ORF with a role that remains uncertain. The CDR3 covers 17 residues. V shed 3 bases and J shed 6 bases, with 18 bases lying between them. CDR3 amino acids: CASSHMTHRVFNSPLHF. In DNA form, the CDR3 reads TGCGCCAGCAGTCATATGACACACAGGGTTTTTAATTCACCCCTCCACTTT.

The V gene is TRBV7-3, the J gene TRBJ2-2, with TRBD2 matching over 8 bases. There are 15 residues in the CDR3. V gave up 2 bases and J gave up 4 bases; unmatched junction bases: 3. Germline CDR1 reads SGHTA; CDR2 reads FQGTGA. CDR3 bases: TGTGCCAGCAGCTTAGGCGGGGGGAGCACCGGGGAGCTGTTTTTT. Encoded protein: CASSLGGGSTGELFF.

V gene TRBV7-6 combines with J gene TRBJ2-5; 7 bases align to TRBD2. This CDR3 spans 16 amino acids. J lost 4 bases, V lost 3 bases, and 11 bases had no gene match. Looked up from germline, CDR1 is SGHVS and CDR2 is FNYEAQ. The CDR3 is CASSFVLAGVSETQYF. The DNA for the CDR3 is TGTGCCAGCAGCTTCGTTTTGGCGGGAGTGTCAGAGACCCAGTACTTC.

The rearrangement links TRBV5-1 to TRBJ2-7, with D maybe TRBD2 (6 bases). CDR1 and CDR2 from the germline V gene are SGHRS and YFSETQ. V was shortened by 1 base and J by 4 bases, with 12 bases between the two germline ends. The CDR3 loop spans 14 amino acids. The CDR3, as DNA: TGCGCCAGCAGCTTGCAGGGAGGCGAGTACGAGCAGTACTTC. Protein product: CASSLQGGEYEQYF.

This chain connects TRBV7-9 to TRBJ2-7; 9 nucleotides line up with TRBD1. Per germline, CDR1 SEHNR and CDR2 FQNEAQ (reference sequence). The CDR3 totals 14 residues. With V trimmed by 1 base and J by 6 bases, 4 bases remained unmatched. This CDR3 is CASSLGRDRVEQYF. The DNA for the CDR3 is TGTGCCAGCAGCTTAGGGCGGGACAGGGTCGAGCAGTACTTC.

This clone was seen a few times. The chain combines TRBV11-3 with TRBJ1-1; no reliable D call. V was pared by 1 base and J by 7 bases, with 16 bases between. Germline CDR1 is SGHNT and CDR2 is YENEEA. This CDR3 has 15 residues. The CDR3 region is CASSLGRERLFEAFF. The CDR3 nucleotides are TGTGCCAGCAGCTTAGGTCGTGAGAGGCTTTTTGAAGCTTTCTTT.

The rearrangement links TRBV30 to TRBJ2-5; 7 bases align to TRBD1. Germline V CDR1 and CDR2: GTSNPN, SVGIG (reference sequence). The CDR3 totals 14 residues. Germline trimming cut 2 bases from V and 2 bases from J; bases unmatched to any gene: 5. DNA for the CDR3: TGTGCCTGGAGTCCGTTACAGGGGCAAGAGACCCAGTACTTC. Protein: CAWSPLQGQETQYF.

Of note for this clone: The junction and the germline gene differ at one end; a read error may be behind it. This chain uses TRBV7-7 with TRBJ2-5, with D perhaps matching TRBD2 (6 bases). The CDR3 is made up of 14 amino acids. The germline V gene has CDR1 SSHAT and CDR2 FNYEAQ (reference sequence). CDR3 coding DNA: TGTGCTAGCAGCCCATCGGGAGTCGGGGAGACCCAGTACTTC. Translation: CASSPSGVGETQYF.

The chain combines TRBV7-2 with TRBJ2-3; 9 positions match TRBD2. V lost 4 bases and J lost 2; bases outside the gene matches: 7. CDR1 is SGHTA, CDR2 FQGNSA, per germline. The CDR3 is made up of 16 amino acids. CDR3 sequence (DNA): TGTGCCAGCAGCTCGCCGGCGGGGGGGATCACAGATACGCAGTATTTT. Its protein is CASSSPAGGITDTQYF. Together with reference TRBV7-2 and TRBJ2-3, the CDR3 gives the full variable domain: GAGVSQSPSNKVTEKGKDVELRCDPISGHTALYWYRQSLGQGLEFLIYFQGNSAPDKSGLPSDRFSAERTGGSVSTLTIQRTQQEDSAVYLCASSSPAGGITDTQYFGPGTRLTVL.

The genes are TRBV20-1 and TRBJ1-4, with D hard to call. V was pared by 3 bases and J by 0 bases, with 11 bases between. The CDR3 contains 15 residues. Germline CDR1 and CDR2: DFQATT and SNEGSKA (reference sequence). The CDR3, as DNA: TGCAGTGCTAGTGGGTACCTAACAACTAATGAAAAACTGTTTTTT. Its translation is CSASGYLTTNEKLFF.

This chain links TRBV5-4 with TRBJ2-5, with D tentatively TRBD1 (6 bases). The CDR3 runs to 13 residues. Trimming removed 4 bases from V and 4 bases from J, with 11 bases in between. CDR1 is SGHNT, CDR2 YYREEE, per germline (reference sequence). CDR3 amino acids: CASSTDRRETQYF. Here the CDR3 DNA reads TGTGCCAGCAGCACAGACAGGCGAGAGACCCAGTACTTC.

This clone was seen just once. The chain uses TRBV6-5 and TRBJ2-2; 8 bases agree with TRBD2. The germline V gene has CDR1 MNHEY and CDR2 SVGAGI. This CDR3 has 13 residues. The J segment lost 8 bases and the V segment lost 6 bases, leaving 5 bases of the junction unmatched. CDR3 sequence reads: CASRKRERGELFF. The DNA for the CDR3 is TGTGCCAGCAGGAAGCGGGAGAGAGGGGAGCTGTTTTTT.

The rearrangement links TRBV29-1 to TRBJ2-7, with D possibly being TRBD1 (5 bases). The CDR3 is 11 residues long. Germline V CDR1 and CDR2: SQVTM, ANQGSEA. V lost 4 bases, J lost 12 bases, and 16 bases lay in between. The CDR3: CSVATTEATYF. In nucleotides, the CDR3 is TGCAGCGTTGCGACGACAGAAGCCACGTACTTC.

CDR3 DNA sequence: TGTGCCGGCGGGAGTACCTACGAGCAGTACTTC. It is translated as CAGGSTYEQYF. The genes are TRBV30 and TRBJ2-7, with TRBD2 matching 7 bases. Germline assignment: CDR1 GTSNPN and CDR2 SVGIG (reference sequence). The CDR3 has 11 amino acids. Trimming cost V 8 bases and J 2 bases; bases outside gene matches: 3.

This rearrangement joins TRBV7-9 to TRBJ1-4; D is possibly TRBD1 (6 bases). The V end was cut by 5 bases, the J end by 7 bases, with 14 bases between. The CDR3 has 14 residues. Per germline, CDR1 SEHNR and CDR2 FQNEAQ (reference sequence). In DNA form, the CDR3 reads TGTGCCAGCAGCCAAACAGGGTTGAGTGAAAAACTGTTTTTT. It encodes CASSQTGLSEKLFF.

The CDR3 sequence is CASNPFKGLVLDEQFF. The CDR3 nucleotides read TGTGCCAGCAATCCCTTCAAGGGGCTTGTCCTAGATGAGCAGTTCTTC. V is TRBV28 and J is TRBJ2-1; possible D gene TRBD1, 5 bases. The length of the CDR3 is 16 residues. Trimming shortened V by 7 bases and J by 8 bases, and 24 bases separated the two germline ends. Germline CDR1 reads MDHEN; CDR2 reads SYDVKM.

The chain employs TRBV7-9 and TRBJ1-5; 8 bases are shared with TRBD1. Germline values: CDR1 SEHNR, CDR2 FQNEAQ (reference sequence). This CDR3 region has 14 residues. The V and J ends lost 5 bases and 4 bases, in that order; junction bases with no gene match: 4. The CDR3 reads CASSDRGGNQPQHF. CDR3 bases: TGTGCCAGCAGCGACAGGGGTGGGAATCAGCCCCAGCATTTT.

Here the CDR3 DNA reads TGTGCCAGCAGCTTACTCACTGGGCAGGGGCGGACTGAAGCTTTCTTT. As protein: CASSLLTGQGRTEAFF. J is TRBJ1-1 and V is TRBV7-9, with D maybe TRBD1 (6 bases). The CDR3 sequence is 16 residues long. Germline values: CDR1 SEHNR, CDR2 FQNEAQ (reference sequence). The ends were cut back, 2 bases at V and 5 bases at J, with 18 bases in the middle. Drawing the rest from reference TRBV7-9 and TRBJ1-1, the complete variable domain is DTGVSQNPRHKITKRGQNVTFRCDPISEHNRLYWYRQTLGQGPEFLTYFQNEAQLEKSRLLSDRFSAERPKGSFSTLEIQRTEQGDSAMYLCASSLLTGQGRTEAFFGQGTRLTVV.

This rearrangement joins TRBV6-1 to TRBJ2-7; possibly TRBD1 for D (6 bases). This CDR3 spans 14 amino acids. Trimming took off 0 bases at V and 0 bases at J, with 6 bases between the two ends. Germline V gene lookup returns CDR1 MNHNS and CDR2 SASEGT. The CDR3 loop is CASSEADSSYEQYF. CDR3 coding DNA: TGTGCCAGCAGTGAAGCGGACAGCTCCTACGAGCAGTACTTC.

Concerning this clone: The junction and the germline gene differ at one end; a read error may be behind it. The chain links TRBV7-2 to TRBJ2-7, with 8 bases aligning to TRBD2. Per the germline V gene, CDR1 is SGHTA and CDR2 is FQGNSA. This CDR3 comprises 16 residues. Here the CDR3 DNA reads TGTGCCAGCAGCTTAGTCCAGATAGCGGGATCCTACGAGCAGCACTTC. This sequence encodes CASSLVQIAGSYEQHF.

The chain carries TRBV18 and TRBJ2-1; D is unclear. Between the trimmed V and J ends, which lost 3 bases and 8 bases, there was a span of 11 bases. Germline values: CDR1 KGHSH, CDR2 LQKENI. The CDR3 totals 13 residues. The CDR3 DNA sequence: TGTGCCAGCTCACCCCGACTTCTCGATGAGCAGTTCTTC. Translating gives CASSPRLLDEQFF.

The genes are TRBV25-1 and TRBJ2-2; TRBD2 agrees at 10 bases. The CDR3 is 18 residues long. The J segment lost 1 base and the V segment lost 2 bases, leaving 7 bases of the junction unmatched. CDR1 is MGHDK, CDR2 SYGVNS, per germline. CDR3 region: CASSEPPLAGVNTGELFF. CDR3 DNA sequence: TGTGCCAGCAGTGAACCTCCTCTAGCGGGAGTGAACACCGGGGAGCTGTTTTTT.

This chain links TRBV7-9 with TRBJ2-5, with 10 bases that match TRBD1. Germline lookup yields CDR1 SEHNR and CDR2 FQNEAQ (reference sequence). J gave up 5 bases and V 5 bases, and 8 bases lay outside the gene matches. The CDR3 is 15 amino acids. Here the CDR3 reads CASSPSTGGGETQYF. For the CDR3, the DNA is TGTGCCAGCAGCCCATCGACAGGGGGCGGTGAGACCCAGTACTTC.

The V and J genes are TRBV2 and TRBJ2-7, with D possibly matching TRBD2 (6 bases). The CDR3 has 15 amino acids. The ends were cut back, 2 bases at V and 4 bases at J, with 15 bases in the middle. CDR1 is SNHLY, CDR2 FYNNEI, per germline. The CDR3 nucleotides read TGTGCCAGCAGTGAATCCGCCGGGACTGGGTACGAGCAGTACTTC. Translation: CASSESAGTGYEQYF.

This clone was seen only once. V is TRBV10-3 and J is TRBJ2-1; TRBD2 matches at 11 bases. This CDR3 comprises 15 residues. Germline V gives CDR1 ENHRY, CDR2 SYGVKD. J was trimmed by 4 bases and V by 6 bases; bases with no gene match: 5. The CDR3 DNA follows: TGTGCCATCAGGGAGGGACTAGCGGAGTACAATGAGCAGTTCTTC. Its translation is CAIREGLAEYNEQFF.

This clone appeared a single time. The rearrangement links TRBV7-9 to TRBJ2-2, with 10 bases identical to TRBD1. The germline V gene encodes CDR1 SEHNR and CDR2 FQNEAQ (reference sequence). The length of the CDR3 is 16 residues. The junction had 8 bases not matched to a gene; V was cut back by 3 bases and J by 7 bases. The CDR3 here is CASSFHAGQGGGELFF. CDR3 sequence (DNA): TGTGCCAGCAGCTTCCACGCCGGACAGGGGGGCGGGGAGCTGTTTTTT. Filled out from reference TRBV7-9 and TRBJ2-2, the complete variable domain reads DTGVSQNPRHKITKRGQNVTFRCDPISEHNRLYWYRQTLGQGPEFLTYFQNEAQLEKSRLLSDRFSAERPKGSFSTLEIQRTEQGDSAMYLCASSFHAGQGGGELFFGEGSRLTVL.

The chain employs TRBV30 and TRBJ2-1, with TRBD2 identical over 7 bases. J was trimmed by 9 bases and V by 3 bases; bases with no gene match: 8. The CDR3 is 13 amino acids. The germline V gene encodes CDR1 GTSNPN and CDR2 SVGIG (reference sequence). This CDR3 is CAWRLTSVTEQFF. The CDR3 bases are TGTGCCTGGAGATTAACTAGCGTTACTGAGCAGTTCTTC.

J is TRBJ1-4 and V is TRBV6-1, with 7 bases lining up with TRBD1. The CDR3 sequence is 16 residues long. Germline CDR1 is MNHNS and CDR2 is SASEGT. The J segment lost 0 bases and the V segment lost 6 bases, leaving 7 bases of the junction unmatched. The CDR3: CASSEIGQATNEKLFF. In nucleotides, the CDR3 is TGTGCCAGCAGCGAAATAGGACAGGCAACTAATGAAAAACTGTTTTTT.

This chain uses TRBV5-1 with TRBJ1-2; TRBD1 is a possible D gene (5 bases). The germline V gene has CDR1 SGHRS and CDR2 YFSETQ. Trimming removed 0 bases from V and 3 bases from J, with 9 bases in between. The CDR3 is 14 amino acids. This CDR3 is CASSLAGGDYGYTF. The DNA of the CDR3 is TGCGCCAGCAGCTTGGCGGGGGGAGACTATGGCTACACCTTC.